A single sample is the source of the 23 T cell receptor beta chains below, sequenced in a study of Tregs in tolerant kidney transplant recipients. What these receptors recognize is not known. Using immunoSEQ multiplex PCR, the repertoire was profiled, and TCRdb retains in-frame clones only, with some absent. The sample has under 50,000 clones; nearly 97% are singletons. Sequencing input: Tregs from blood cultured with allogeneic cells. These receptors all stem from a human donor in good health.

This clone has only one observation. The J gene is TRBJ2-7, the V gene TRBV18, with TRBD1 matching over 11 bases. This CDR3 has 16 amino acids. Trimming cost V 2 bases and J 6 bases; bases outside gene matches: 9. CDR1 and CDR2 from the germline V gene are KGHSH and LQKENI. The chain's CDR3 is CASSPTGGTGGIEQYF. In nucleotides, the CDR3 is TGTGCCAGCTCACCAACAGGTGGGACAGGGGGTATCGAGCAGTACTTC.

CDR3 bases: TGTGCCAGCAGCTCTCCCCGGGGGGTTCGCGAGACCCAGTACTTC. Translated, it gives CASSSPRGVRETQYF. The chain carries TRBV7-9 and TRBJ2-5; 7 bases line up with TRBD2. The germline V gene encodes CDR1 SEHNR and CDR2 FQNEAQ (reference sequence). The CDR3 is 15 amino acids. Trimming removed 4 bases from V and 5 bases from J; junction bases left unmatched: 10.

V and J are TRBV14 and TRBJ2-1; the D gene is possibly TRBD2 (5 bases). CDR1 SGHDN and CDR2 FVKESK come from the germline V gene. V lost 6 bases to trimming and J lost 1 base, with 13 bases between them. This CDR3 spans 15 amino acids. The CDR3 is CASSLAFGSYNEQFF. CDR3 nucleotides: TGTGCCAGCAGTCTAGCCTTCGGTTCCTACAATGAGCAGTTCTTC.

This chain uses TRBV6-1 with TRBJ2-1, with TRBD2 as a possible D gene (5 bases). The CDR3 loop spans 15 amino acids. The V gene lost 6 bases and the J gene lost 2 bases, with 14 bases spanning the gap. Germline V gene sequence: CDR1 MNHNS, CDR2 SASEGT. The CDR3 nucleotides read TGTGCCAGCAGGCCTATAGAGGGAGCCTACAATGAGCAGTTCTTC. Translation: CASRPIEGAYNEQFF.

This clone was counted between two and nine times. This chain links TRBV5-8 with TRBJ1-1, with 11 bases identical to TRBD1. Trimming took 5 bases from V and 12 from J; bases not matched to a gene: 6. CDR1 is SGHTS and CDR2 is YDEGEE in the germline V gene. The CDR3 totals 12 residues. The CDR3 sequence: CASSPGQGATFF. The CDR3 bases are TGTGCCAGCAGTCCCGGACAGGGGGCAACTTTCTTT.

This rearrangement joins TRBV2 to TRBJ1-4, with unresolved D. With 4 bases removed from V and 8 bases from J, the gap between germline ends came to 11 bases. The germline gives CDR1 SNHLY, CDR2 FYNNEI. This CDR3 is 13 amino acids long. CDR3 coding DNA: TGTGCCAGCAGTGCGAACAAATGGGAAAAACTGTTTTTT. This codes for CASSANKWEKLFF. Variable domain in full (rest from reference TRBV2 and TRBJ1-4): EPEVTQTPSHQVTQMGQEVILRCVPISNHLYFYWYRQILGQKVEFLVSFYNNEISEKSEIFDDQFSVERPDGSNFTLKIRSTKLEDSAMYFCASSANKWEKLFFGSGTQLSVL.

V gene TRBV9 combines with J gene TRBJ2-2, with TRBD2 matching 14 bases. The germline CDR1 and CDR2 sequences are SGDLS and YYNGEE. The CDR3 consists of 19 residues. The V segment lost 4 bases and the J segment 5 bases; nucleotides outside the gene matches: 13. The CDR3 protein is CASSSRLAGGLWRTGELFF. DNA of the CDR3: TGTGCCAGCAGCTCCCGACTAGCGGGGGGGCTATGGAGGACCGGGGAGCTGTTTTTT.

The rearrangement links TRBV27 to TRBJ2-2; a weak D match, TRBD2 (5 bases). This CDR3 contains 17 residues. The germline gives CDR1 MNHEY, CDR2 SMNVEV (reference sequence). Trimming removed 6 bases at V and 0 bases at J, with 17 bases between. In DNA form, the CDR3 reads TGTGCCAGCAGCCGAAACTTCGGGGTCGCGAACACCGGGGAGCTGTTTTTT. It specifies CASSRNFGVANTGELFF.

The DNA for the CDR3 is TGTGCCAGCACCACGGGGTGGGGATCCTACAATGAGCAGTTCTTC. It codes for CASTTGWGSYNEQFF. The genes are TRBV6-5 and TRBJ2-1; possibly TRBD2 for D (5 bases). CDR3 length: 15 residues. Germline V gene sequence: CDR1 MNHEY, CDR2 SVGAGI. V was clipped by 7 bases and J by 1 base, with 14 bases between them.

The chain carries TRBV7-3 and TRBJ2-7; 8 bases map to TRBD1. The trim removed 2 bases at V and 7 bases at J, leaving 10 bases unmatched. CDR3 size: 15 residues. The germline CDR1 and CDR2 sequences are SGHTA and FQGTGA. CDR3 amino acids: CASSLHGQGVGEQYF. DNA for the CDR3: TGTGCCAGCAGCTTACACGGACAGGGAGTGGGTGAGCAGTACTTC.

The CDR3 DNA reads TGCGCCAGCAGCTTGGGCGGCGGGGGTAGTACGGCTGAGCAGTTCTTC. Protein: CASSLGGGGSTAEQFF. This chain uses TRBV5-1 with TRBJ2-1, with 7 nucleotides matching TRBD2. This CDR3 is 16 amino acids long. Trimming cost V 0 bases and J 9 bases; bases outside gene matches: 12. Germline CDR1 SGHRS, CDR2 YFSETQ.

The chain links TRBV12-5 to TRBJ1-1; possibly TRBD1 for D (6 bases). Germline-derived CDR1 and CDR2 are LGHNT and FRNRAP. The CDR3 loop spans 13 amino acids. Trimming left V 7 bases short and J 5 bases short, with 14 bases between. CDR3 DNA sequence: TGTGCTAGTGCAGAAAGAACAGGGACTGAAGCTTTCTTT. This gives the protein CASAERTGTEAFF.

The CDR3: CASSARDRAANEKLFF. CDR3 sequence (DNA): TGTGCCAGCAGCGCCCGGGACAGGGCAGCTAATGAAAAACTGTTTTTT. The chain has TRBV4-2 and TRBJ1-4, with TRBD1 matching 9 bases. CDR3 length equals 16 residues. Germline trimming cut 5 bases from V and 3 bases from J; bases unmatched to any gene: 7. Germline lookup yields CDR1 LGHNA and CDR2 YNFKEQ.

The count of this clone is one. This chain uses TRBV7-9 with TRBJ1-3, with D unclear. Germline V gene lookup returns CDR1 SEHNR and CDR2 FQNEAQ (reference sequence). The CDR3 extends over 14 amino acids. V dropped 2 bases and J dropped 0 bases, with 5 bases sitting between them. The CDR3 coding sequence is TGTGCCAGCAGCTTAAGCGGCTCTGGAAACACCATATATTTT. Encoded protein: CASSLSGSGNTIYF.

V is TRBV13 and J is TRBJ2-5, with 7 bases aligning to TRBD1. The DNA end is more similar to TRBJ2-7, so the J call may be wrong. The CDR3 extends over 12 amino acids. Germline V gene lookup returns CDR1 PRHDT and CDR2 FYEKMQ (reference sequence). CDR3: CASSQTGYEQYF. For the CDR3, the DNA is TGTGCCAGCAGCCAGACAGGGTACGAGCAGTACTTC.

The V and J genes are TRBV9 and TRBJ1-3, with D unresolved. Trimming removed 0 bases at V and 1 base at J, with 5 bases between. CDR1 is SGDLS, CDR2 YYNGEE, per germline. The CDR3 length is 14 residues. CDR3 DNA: TGTGCCAGCAGCGTAGGCCTGTCTGGAAACACCATATATTTT. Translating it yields CASSVGLSGNTIYF.

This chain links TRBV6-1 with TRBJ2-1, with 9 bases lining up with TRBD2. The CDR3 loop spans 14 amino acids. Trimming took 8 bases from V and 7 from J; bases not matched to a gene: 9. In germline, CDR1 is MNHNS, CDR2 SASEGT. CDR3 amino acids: CASVKAGGWNEQFF. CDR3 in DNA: TGTGCCAGCGTGAAAGCGGGAGGATGGAATGAGCAGTTCTTC.

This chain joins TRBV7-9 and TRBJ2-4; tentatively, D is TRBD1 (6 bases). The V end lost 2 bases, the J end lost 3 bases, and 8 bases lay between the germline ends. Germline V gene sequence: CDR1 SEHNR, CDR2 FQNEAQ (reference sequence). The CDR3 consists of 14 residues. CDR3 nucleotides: TGTGCCAGCAGCTTAACAGGGTACAAAAACATTCAGTACTTC. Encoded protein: CASSLTGYKNIQYF.

The CDR3 loop reads CSVESTRIQGTQYF. DNA of the CDR3: TGCAGCGTTGAATCGACTAGGATACAGGGGACCCAGTACTTC. V gene TRBV29-1 combines with J gene TRBJ2-5; D is tentatively TRBD1 or TRBD2 (6 bases each). Germline CDR1 and CDR2: SQVTM and ANQGSEA. V lost 2 bases, J lost 7 bases, and 17 bases lay in between. This CDR3 has 14 amino acids.

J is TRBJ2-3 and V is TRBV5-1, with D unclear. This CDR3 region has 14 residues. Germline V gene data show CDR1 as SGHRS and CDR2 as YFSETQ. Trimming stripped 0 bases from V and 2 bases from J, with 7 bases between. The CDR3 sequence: CASSLDLPTDTQYF. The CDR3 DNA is TGCGCCAGCAGCTTGGATCTTCCCACAGATACGCAGTATTTT.

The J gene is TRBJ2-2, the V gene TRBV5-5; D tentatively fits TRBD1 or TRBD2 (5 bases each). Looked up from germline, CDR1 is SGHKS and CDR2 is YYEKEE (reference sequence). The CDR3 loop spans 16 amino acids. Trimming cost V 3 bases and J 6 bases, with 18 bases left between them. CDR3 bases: TGTGCCAGCAGCTGGGATCCTCGGGACGGTGCCGGGGAGCTGTTTTTT. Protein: CASSWDPRDGAGELFF.

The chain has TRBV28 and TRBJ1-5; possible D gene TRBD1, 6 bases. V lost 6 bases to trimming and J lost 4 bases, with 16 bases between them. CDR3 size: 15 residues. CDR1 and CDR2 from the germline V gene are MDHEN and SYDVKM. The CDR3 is CASRSGGFRNQPQHF. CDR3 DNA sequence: TGTGCCAGCAGGTCGGGGGGCTTTAGAAATCAGCCCCAGCATTTT. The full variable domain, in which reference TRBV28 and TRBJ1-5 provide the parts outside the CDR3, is DVKVTQSSRYLVKRTGEKVFLECVQDMDHENMFWYRQDPGLGLRLIYFSYDVKMKEKGDIPEGYSVSREKKERFSLILESASTNQTSMYLCASRSGGFRNQPQHFGDGTRLSIL.

CDR3 coding DNA: TGTGCCAGCAGCTTACAGGGTGGTGGCTACACCTTC. Translating gives CASSLQGGGYTF. The genes are TRBV11-2 and TRBJ1-2; D may be TRBD1 (5 bases). Looked up from germline, CDR1 is SGHAT and CDR2 is FQNNGV. V was trimmed by 2 bases and J by 7 bases, leaving 8 bases between them. The CDR3 loop spans 12 amino acids.